This TCR beta chain was sequenced in a study of T cells in Graves' hyperthyroidism and ophthalmopathy. The CDR3 is made up of 16 amino acids. Germline values: CDR1 ENHRY, CDR2 SYGVKD. This clonotype was seen repeatedly, ten times or more. Its antigen is unknown. One end of the junction does not line up with germline, which may come from a read error. Amplified TCR beta CDR3 regions came from RNA transcripts. TCR CDR3 underwent first-round RT-PCR with the HTBI primer set. TCRdb used MiXCR to reprocess the multiplex PCR reads, holding one entry per CDR3 protein. The table shows about 350,000 distinct CDR3 sequences, with 15% to 20% occurring only once. The study's findings and limits: In the blood, most expanded thyroid clonotypes above 0.001 appeared as well. Before onset, ophthalmopathy was predicted by the model a median about 6.2 months earlier.

Lactation, pregnancy, other autoimmune disease or uncontrolled infection excluded patients. This TCR derives from a woman in her forties with Graves' ophthalmopathy. The specimen sequenced was blood. The V gene is TRBV10-3, the J gene TRBJ2-2, with TRBD1 matching over 9 bases. The CDR3 region is CAIRAGQGTNTGELVF. The CDR3 DNA sequence: TGTGCCATCAGGGCGGGACAGGGAACGAACACCGGGGAGCTGGTTTTT.